This entry features one TCR beta chain sequence. Original processing notes: Counts of nucleated cells, estimated from reference gene primer amplification, were obtained. The table came from immunoSEQ multiplex PCR; TCRdb's copy has only in-frame clones and leaves some out. The V and J calls and clone size come from that table; D and trimming were worked out from the DNA. Of about 100,000 clones in the sample, roughly 80% are singletons; the top ten hold about 12%. J gave up 3 bases and V 0 bases, and 6 bases lay outside the gene matches. Germline V gene data show CDR1 as MNHEY and CDR2 as SVGAGI. The CDR3 has 16 residues. The source of the sample is a study of blood T cell repertoires in COVID-19. As for the study in general: Acute and convalescent COVID-19 samples came from the United States, Italy and Spain. From T cells, B-cell-depleted T cells, or PBMCs came the material, which was cDNA or gDNA.

The sample consisted of peripheral blood. J is TRBJ1-1 and V is TRBV6-5; TRBD1 aligns across 8 bases. The TCR originated in a woman in her 70s with acute or convalescent COVID-19. The CDR3 nucleotides read TGTGCCAGCAGTTACTCGACAGGGGAGCGGGACACTGAAGCTTTCTTT. It codes for CASSYSTGERDTEAFF.